This TCR beta chain was sequenced during a study of neurological immune-mediated disorders. TCRdb independently ran MiXCR on the 5' RACE reads; one entry per CDR3 protein. The sample contains 50,000 to 75,000 distinct CDR3 sequences, roughly an eighth of which appear only once. Germline V gene sequence: CDR1 SGHAT, CDR2 FQNNGV. The CDR3 covers 17 residues. J lost 7 bases, V lost 4 bases, and 11 bases had no gene match. Sequenced material: PBMCs. The sequence was obtained from a woman between 55 and 75 years old with HTLV-1-associated myelopathy (HAM/TSP). This chain uses TRBV11-2 with TRBJ2-1; TRBD2 aligns across 12 bases. CDR3 nucleotide sequence: TGTGCCAGCAGCTCCCCCGGCGGGCTAGCGGGGGGGAATGAGCAGTTCTTC. It translates to CASSSPGGLAGGNEQFF.